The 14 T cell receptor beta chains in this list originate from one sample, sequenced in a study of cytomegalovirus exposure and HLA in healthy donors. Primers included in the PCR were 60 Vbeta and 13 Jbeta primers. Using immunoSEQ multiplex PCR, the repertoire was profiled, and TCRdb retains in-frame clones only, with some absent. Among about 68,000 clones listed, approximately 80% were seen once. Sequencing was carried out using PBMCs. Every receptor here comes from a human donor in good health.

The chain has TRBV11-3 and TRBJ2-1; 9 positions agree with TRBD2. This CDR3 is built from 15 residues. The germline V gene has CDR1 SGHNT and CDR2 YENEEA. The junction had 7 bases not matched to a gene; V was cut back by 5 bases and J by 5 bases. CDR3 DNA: TGTGCCAGCAGCCCAGTAGCGGGAGACAACAATGAGCAGTTCTTC. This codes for CASSPVAGDNNEQFF.

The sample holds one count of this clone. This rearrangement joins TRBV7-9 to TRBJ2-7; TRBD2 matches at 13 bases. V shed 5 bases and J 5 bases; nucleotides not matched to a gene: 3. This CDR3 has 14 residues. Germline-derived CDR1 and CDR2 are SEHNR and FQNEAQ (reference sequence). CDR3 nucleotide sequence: TGTGCCAGCAGCACCGGGACTAGCGGGGACGAGCAGTACTTC. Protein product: CASSTGTSGDEQYF.

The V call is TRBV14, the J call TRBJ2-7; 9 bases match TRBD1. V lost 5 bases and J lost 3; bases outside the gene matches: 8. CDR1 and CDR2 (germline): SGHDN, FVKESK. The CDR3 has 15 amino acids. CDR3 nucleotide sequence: TGTGCCAGCAGCAAAGGACAGGGGATTGGCTACGAGCAGTACTTC. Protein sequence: CASSKGQGIGYEQYF.

CDR3 sequence reads: CASSPGQGNIQYF. CDR3 DNA: TGTGCCAGCTCACCGGGACAGGGAAACATTCAGTACTTC. V usage is TRBV18 and J usage is TRBJ2-4, with TRBD1 matching 9 bases. Losses at the gene ends were 3 bases for V and 6 bases for J; bases not matched to a gene: 0. This CDR3 region has 13 residues. CDR1 is KGHSH, CDR2 LQKENI, per germline.

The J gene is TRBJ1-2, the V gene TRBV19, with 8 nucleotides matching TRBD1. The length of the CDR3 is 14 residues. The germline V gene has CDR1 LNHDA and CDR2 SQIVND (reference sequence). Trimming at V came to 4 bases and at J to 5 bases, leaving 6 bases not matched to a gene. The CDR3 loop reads CASSSTGGNYGYTF. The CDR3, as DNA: TGTGCCAGTAGTAGCACAGGGGGAAATTATGGCTACACCTTC. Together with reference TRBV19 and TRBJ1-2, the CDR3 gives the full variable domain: DGGITQSPKYLFRKEGQNVTLSCEQNLNHDAMYWYRQDPGQGLRLIYYSQIVNDFQKGDIAEGYSVSREKKESFPLTVTSAQKNPTAFYLCASSSTGGNYGYTFGSGTRLTVV.

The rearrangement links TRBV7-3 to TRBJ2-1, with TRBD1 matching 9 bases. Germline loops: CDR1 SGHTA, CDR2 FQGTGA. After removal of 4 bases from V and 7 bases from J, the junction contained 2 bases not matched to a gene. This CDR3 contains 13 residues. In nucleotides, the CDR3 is TGTGCCAGCAGCTGGGACAGGGCTAATGAGCAGTTCTTC. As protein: CASSWDRANEQFF. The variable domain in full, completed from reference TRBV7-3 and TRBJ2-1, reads GAGVSQTPSNKVTEKGKYVELRCDPISGHTALYWYRQSLGQGPEFLIYFQGTGAADDSGLPNDRFFAVRPEGSVSTLKIQRTERGDSAVYLCASSWDRANEQFFGPGTRLTVL.

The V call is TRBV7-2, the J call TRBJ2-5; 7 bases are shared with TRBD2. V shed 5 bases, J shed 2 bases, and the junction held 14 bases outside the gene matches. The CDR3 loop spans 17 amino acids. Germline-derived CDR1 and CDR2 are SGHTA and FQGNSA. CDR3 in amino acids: CASSPSVASGSQETQYF. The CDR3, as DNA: TGTGCCAGCAGCCCAAGCGTGGCTAGCGGCTCTCAAGAGACCCAGTACTTC. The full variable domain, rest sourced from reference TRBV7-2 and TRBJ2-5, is GAGVSQSPSNKVTEKGKDVELRCDPISGHTALYWYRQSLGQGLEFLIYFQGNSAPDKSGLPSDRFSAERTGGSVSTLTIQRTQQEDSAVYLCASSPSVASGSQETQYFGPGTRLLVL.

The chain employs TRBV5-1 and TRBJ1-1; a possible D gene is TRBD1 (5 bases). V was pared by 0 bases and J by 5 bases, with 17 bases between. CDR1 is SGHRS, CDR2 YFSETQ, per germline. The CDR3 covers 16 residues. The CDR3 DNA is TGCGCCAGCAGCTTGGGGGGAAGTGGGGCGGGGACTGAAGCTTTCTTT. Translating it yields CASSLGGSGAGTEAFF.

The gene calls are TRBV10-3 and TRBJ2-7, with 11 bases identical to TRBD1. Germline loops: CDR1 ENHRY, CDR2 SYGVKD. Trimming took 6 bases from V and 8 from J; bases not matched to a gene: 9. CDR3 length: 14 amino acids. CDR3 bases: TGTGCCATCAGAGAAGGGGGACAGGGGGACAAGCAGTACTTC. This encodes CAIREGGQGDKQYF.

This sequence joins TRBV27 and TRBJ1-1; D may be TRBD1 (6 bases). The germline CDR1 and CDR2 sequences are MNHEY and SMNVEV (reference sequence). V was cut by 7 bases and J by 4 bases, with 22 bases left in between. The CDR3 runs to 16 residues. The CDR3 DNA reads TGTGCCAGCACCTACGGGACCAGGGGAGACTTCACTGAAGCTTTCTTT. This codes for CASTYGTRGDFTEAFF.

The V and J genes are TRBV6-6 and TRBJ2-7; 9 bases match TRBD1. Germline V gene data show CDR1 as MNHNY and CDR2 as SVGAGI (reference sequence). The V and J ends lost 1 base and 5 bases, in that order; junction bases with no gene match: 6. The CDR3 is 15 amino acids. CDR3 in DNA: TGTGCCAGCAGTTACTTCGGACAGGGGAGGGACGAGCAGTACTTC. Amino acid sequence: CASSYFGQGRDEQYF.

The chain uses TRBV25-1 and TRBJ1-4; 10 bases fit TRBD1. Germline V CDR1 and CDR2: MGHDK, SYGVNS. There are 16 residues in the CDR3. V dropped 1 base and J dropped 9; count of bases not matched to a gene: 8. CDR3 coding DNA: TGTGCCAGCAGTGAATTCGGGGACAGGGGCCTAAAAAAACTGTTTTTT. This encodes CASSEFGDRGLKKLFF.

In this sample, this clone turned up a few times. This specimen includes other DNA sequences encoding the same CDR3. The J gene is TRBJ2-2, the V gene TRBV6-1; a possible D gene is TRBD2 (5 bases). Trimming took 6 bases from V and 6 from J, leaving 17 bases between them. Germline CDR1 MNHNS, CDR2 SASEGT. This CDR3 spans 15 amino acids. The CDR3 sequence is CASRELANVAGELFF. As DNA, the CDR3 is TGTGCCAGCAGAGAGCTAGCAAACGTTGCCGGGGAGCTGTTTTTT.

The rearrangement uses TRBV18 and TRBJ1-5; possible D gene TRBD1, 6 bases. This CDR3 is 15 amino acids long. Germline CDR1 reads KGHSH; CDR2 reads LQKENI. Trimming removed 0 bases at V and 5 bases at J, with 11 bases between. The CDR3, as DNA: TGTGCCAGCTCACCACCGGTTTCAGGGGATCAGCCCCAGCATTTT. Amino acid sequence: CASSPPVSGDQPQHF.